This passage covers 26 T cell receptor beta chains from one sample sequenced in a study of shared clonotypes between healthy human individuals (dated by TCRdb to 2018 to 2021). Library method: the immunoSEQ multiplex PCR assay. TCRdb retrieved this table from immuneACCESS and kept in-frame rearrangements only. Not all clones are present; in checked studies, unresolved V genes account for under half, and no reason is known for the remainder. The sample has roughly 2.6 million clones on record, roughly nine tenths of them singletons. The top ten constitute 0.11% to 0.15% of the sample. What was sequenced was naive CD4+ T cells sorted from blood. The sample's cell subset or site, from its label and the paper: CD45RA+ positively selected. Source of these receptors: a man younger than 30 in good health.

CDR3 region: CASSARTGRAEQYF. CDR3 coding DNA: TGTGCCAGCAGCGCAAGGACAGGGCGTGCCGAGCAGTACTTC. This rearrangement joins TRBV5-8 to TRBJ2-5, with 8 bases aligning to TRBD1. The J call may be incorrect, as the DNA end agrees better with TRBJ2-7. Germline values: CDR1 SGHTS, CDR2 YDEGEE. CDR3 length: 14 amino acids.

The chain uses TRBV10-1 and TRBJ1-1, with 9 bases lining up with TRBD1. With V trimmed by 9 bases and J by 5 bases, 10 bases remained unmatched. CDR1 is WNHNN and CDR2 is SYGVQD in the germline V gene (reference sequence). The CDR3 contains 14 residues. The CDR3 region is CASPPGQGATEAFF. In DNA, the CDR3 is TGCGCCAGTCCACCGGGACAGGGAGCGACTGAAGCTTTCTTT.

This clone was picked up one time. The sample has other DNA sequences that encode this CDR3 too. The chain joins TRBV18 to TRBJ1-2; possible D gene TRBD1, 5 bases. Germline CDR1 and CDR2: KGHSH and LQKENI. V was cut by 3 bases and J by 1 base, with 9 bases left in between. CDR3 length: 14 amino acids. The CDR3 bases are TGTGCCAGCTCACCTGCGGGGGTTAACTATGGCTACACCTTC. Its translation is CASSPAGVNYGYTF.

This clone was seen a few times. CDR3 bases: TGCGCCAGCAGCCAAGCAGGGCCTGGAAACACCATATATTTT. Its protein product is CASSQAGPGNTIYF. V gene TRBV4-1 combines with J gene TRBJ1-3; a possible D gene is TRBD1 (5 bases). Germline CDR1 and CDR2: MGHRA and YSYEKL. V was shortened by 1 base and J by 2 bases, with 6 bases between the two germline ends. The CDR3 runs to 14 residues.

This rearrangement joins TRBV4-1 to TRBJ2-5; D gene unclear. Trimming left V 6 bases short and J 2 bases short, with 16 bases between. The CDR3 runs to 15 residues. CDR1 MGHRA and CDR2 YSYEKL come from the germline V gene. This CDR3 is CASRHETATQETQYF. The CDR3 bases are TGCGCCAGCAGGCATGAGACTGCAACGCAAGAGACCCAGTACTTC.

This clone was seen only once. The V and J genes are TRBV18 and TRBJ2-3; TRBD2 matches at 11 bases. CDR1 and CDR2 (germline): KGHSH, LQKENI. There are 15 residues in the CDR3. J lost 3 bases, V lost 3 bases, and 2 bases had no gene match. CDR3 DNA: TGTGCCAGCTCACCCGCTAGCGGGAGGACAGATACGCAGTATTTT. This translates into CASSPASGRTDTQYF.

The chain is built from TRBV25-1 and TRBJ1-2; 7 bases line up with TRBD1. Germline values: CDR1 MGHDK, CDR2 SYGVNS. Trimming at V came to 2 bases and at J to 6 bases, leaving 6 bases not matched to a gene. This CDR3 region has 14 residues. Written as DNA, the CDR3 is TGTGCCAGCAGTGAAAGCGGGACAGCTAATGGCTACACCTTC. It is translated as CASSESGTANGYTF.

The chain employs TRBV28 and TRBJ2-5, with D hard to call. Germline CDR1 is MDHEN and CDR2 is SYDVKM. V was pared by 8 bases and J by 1 base, with 11 bases between. There are 13 residues in the CDR3. CDR3 bases: TGTGCCAGCGGTAGTTTGCTCCAAGAGACCCAGTACTTC. Its translation: CASGSLLQETQYF.

The chain combines TRBV9 with TRBJ2-7; TRBD1 agrees at 9 bases. The ends lost 7 bases at V and 7 bases at J; junction bases unmatched: 12. CDR1 and CDR2 (germline): SGDLS, YYNGEE. The CDR3 extends over 14 amino acids. The CDR3 here is CASGPGQGPREQYF. The CDR3 nucleotides are TGTGCCAGCGGTCCGGGACAGGGCCCGAGGGAGCAGTACTTC.

The chain couples TRBV6-1 to TRBJ2-1; D uncertain. V lost 6 bases and J 5 bases, leaving 14 bases between the germline ends. Germline values: CDR1 MNHNS, CDR2 SASEGT. CDR3 length: 14 amino acids. Here the CDR3 reads CASRGNTNHNEQFF. The CDR3 nucleotides read TGTGCCAGCAGGGGAAACACTAACCACAATGAGCAGTTCTTC.

The chain carries TRBV9 and TRBJ1-2; 7 bases line up with TRBD1. The germline CDR1 and CDR2 sequences are SGDLS and YYNGEE. The CDR3 is made up of 17 amino acids. The junction had 14 bases not matched to a gene; V was cut back by 4 bases and J by 2 bases. As DNA, the CDR3 is TGTGCCAGCAGCCCTTCACTCACAGGGGAGGGAAACTATGGCTACACCTTC. Translation: CASSPSLTGEGNYGYTF.

This clone appeared once. The gene calls are TRBV9 and TRBJ2-1, with no clear D. CDR1 and CDR2 (germline): SGDLS, YYNGEE. The V end was cut by 3 bases, the J end by 0 bases, with 10 bases between. The CDR3 length is 15 residues. The CDR3 loop reads CASSDTPSSYNEQFF. The DNA of the CDR3 is TGTGCCAGCAGCGACACCCCGAGCTCCTACAATGAGCAGTTCTTC.

The chain recombines TRBV11-2 with TRBJ2-7; D uncertain. Trimming took off 5 bases at V and 3 bases at J, with 8 bases between the two ends. The germline CDR1 and CDR2 sequences are SGHAT and FQNNGV. The CDR3 is 12 residues long. CDR3 nucleotides: TGTGCCAGCAGCCCTACGGACTACGAGCAGTACTTC. The encoded protein is CASSPTDYEQYF. Full variable domain (remainder filled in from reference TRBV11-2 and TRBJ2-7): EAGVAQSPRYKIIEKRQSVAFWCNPISGHATLYWYQQILGQGPKLLIQFQNNGVVDDSQLPKDRFSAERLKGVDSTLKIQPAKLEDSAVYLCASSPTDYEQYFGPGTRLTVT.

V usage is TRBV7-2 and J usage is TRBJ1-1; TRBD1 is a possible D gene (5 bases). The germline CDR1 and CDR2 sequences are SGHTA and FQGNSA. The CDR3 contains 14 residues. V was shortened by 2 bases and J by 5 bases, with 12 bases between the two germline ends. As DNA, the CDR3 is TGTGCCAGCAGCTTATTCTGGGGGGGGACTGAAGCTTTCTTT. This codes for CASSLFWGGTEAFF.

This chain joins TRBV7-9 and TRBJ2-3; D is ambiguous. Germline V gene sequence: CDR1 SEHNR, CDR2 FQNEAQ (reference sequence). Trimming removed 2 bases from V and 0 bases from J, with 18 bases in between. This CDR3 region has 18 residues. The chain's CDR3 is CASSLKPFSPTSTDTQYF. The DNA for the CDR3 is TGTGCCAGCAGCTTAAAACCGTTCTCCCCTACCAGCACAGATACGCAGTATTTT.

This rearrangement joins TRBV4-1 to TRBJ2-1; D is possibly TRBD1 (5 bases). Per germline, CDR1 MGHRA and CDR2 YSYEKL. V was trimmed by 1 base and J by 4 bases, leaving 20 bases between them. CDR3 length equals 18 residues. The CDR3 region is CASSQVRAGRRGYNEQFF. Written as DNA, the CDR3 is TGCGCCAGCAGCCAAGTACGCGCCGGGCGTAGGGGATACAATGAGCAGTTCTTC.

To note about this clone: The same CDR3 is also encoded by other DNA sequences in this sample. The V and J genes are TRBV10-1 and TRBJ2-3, with 7 nucleotides matching TRBD2. V shed 0 bases, J shed 1 base, and the junction held 1 base outside the gene matches. CDR1 is WNHNN, CDR2 SYGVQD, per germline (reference sequence). The CDR3 runs to 15 residues. CDR3 region: CASSESAGGTDTQYF. DNA of the CDR3: TGCGCCAGCAGTGAGTCCGCGGGGGGCACAGATACGCAGTATTTT.

The chain uses TRBV19 and TRBJ2-3; 10 nucleotides align to TRBD2. The CDR3 sequence is 16 residues long. Germline V gene sequence: CDR1 LNHDA, CDR2 SQIVND (reference sequence). V trimming: 8 bases; J trimming: 1 base; junction bases outside the gene matches: 9. The CDR3 here is CASRITGTSGTDTQYF. The CDR3 coding sequence is TGTGCCAGTCGAATCACCGGGACTAGCGGCACAGATACGCAGTATTTT.

The chain joins TRBV13 to TRBJ1-4, with 8 bases matching TRBD1. Germline assignment: CDR1 PRHDT and CDR2 FYEKMQ (reference sequence). The V and J ends lost 4 bases and 3 bases, in that order; junction bases with no gene match: 7. This CDR3 is 16 amino acids long. Here the CDR3 reads CASSSSPGGPNEKLFF. The CDR3 nucleotides read TGTGCCAGCAGCTCATCACCAGGGGGCCCTAATGAAAAACTGTTTTTT.

This clone was seen only once. This same CDR3 is encoded by further DNA sequences in the sample. The chain combines TRBV28 with TRBJ1-2, with D perhaps matching TRBD1 (6 bases). CDR1 is MDHEN and CDR2 is SYDVKM in the germline V gene. Trimming cost V 6 bases and J 4 bases, with 9 bases left between them. This CDR3 spans 12 amino acids. The CDR3 DNA reads as TGTGCCAGCAGCCCAGGGGTCTATGGCTACACCTTC. Protein sequence: CASSPGVYGYTF.

For the CDR3, the DNA is TGTGCCTGGAGTGTAACGGCAGGGCAGTACTTC. Its protein product is CAWSVTAGQYF. The J gene is TRBJ2-7, the V gene TRBV30; unclear D gene. Germline values: CDR1 GTSNPN, CDR2 SVGIG (reference sequence). The CDR3 sequence is 11 residues long. V was trimmed by 0 bases and J by 9 bases, leaving 9 bases between them. Looking up the rest from reference TRBV30 and TRBJ2-7 gives the full variable domain: SQTIHQWPATLVQPVGSPLSLECTVEGTSNPNLYWYRQAAGRGLQLLFYSVGIGQISSEVPQNLSASRPQDRQFILSSKKLLLSDSGFYLCAWSVTAGQYFGPGTRLTVT.

J is TRBJ1-6 and V is TRBV28; no firm D call. CDR3 size: 14 residues. Trimming took 3 bases from V and 9 from J, leaving 12 bases between them. Germline assignment: CDR1 MDHEN and CDR2 SYDVKM. The CDR3 sequence: CASSFTGSPSPLHF. The CDR3 nucleotides read TGTGCCAGCAGTTTCACGGGGTCCCCTTCACCCCTCCACTTT.

In DNA form, the CDR3 reads TGTGCCAGCAGTGAAGCGCGGGGGAGCACCGGGGAGCTGTTTTTT. The encoded protein is CASSEARGSTGELFF. The chain links TRBV2 to TRBJ2-2, with 7 positions matching TRBD2. This CDR3 comprises 15 residues. In germline, CDR1 is SNHLY, CDR2 FYNNEI. With V trimmed by 0 bases and J by 4 bases, 2 bases remained unmatched.

This chain connects TRBV11-2 to TRBJ2-2, with TRBD1 matching 9 bases. Germline V gives CDR1 SGHAT, CDR2 FQNNGV. V lost 1 base to trimming and J lost 5 bases; unmatched junction nucleotides: 11. The CDR3 consists of 18 residues. The CDR3 spells CASSLVWAGTGKTGELFF. Here the CDR3 DNA reads TGTGCCAGCAGCTTAGTTTGGGCCGGGACAGGGAAAACCGGGGAGCTGTTTTTT.

The CDR3 DNA reads as TGTGCCAGCAGCTTAGTTGGGACAGGGATGGAGACCCAGTACTTC. This codes for CASSLVGTGMETQYF. V and J are TRBV7-2 and TRBJ2-5; 9 positions match TRBD1. V gave up 1 base and J gave up 5 bases; unmatched junction bases: 5. CDR3 length: 15 residues. Germline CDR1 SGHTA, CDR2 FQGNSA.

The genes are TRBV18 and TRBJ1-5; D unclear. CDR1 is KGHSH and CDR2 is LQKENI in the germline V gene. The CDR3 has 14 residues. V lost 3 bases to trimming and J lost 9 bases, with 15 bases between them. This CDR3 reads CASSPSPPAGPQHF. In nucleotides, the CDR3 is TGTGCCAGCTCACCCAGCCCACCGGCTGGGCCCCAGCATTTT.